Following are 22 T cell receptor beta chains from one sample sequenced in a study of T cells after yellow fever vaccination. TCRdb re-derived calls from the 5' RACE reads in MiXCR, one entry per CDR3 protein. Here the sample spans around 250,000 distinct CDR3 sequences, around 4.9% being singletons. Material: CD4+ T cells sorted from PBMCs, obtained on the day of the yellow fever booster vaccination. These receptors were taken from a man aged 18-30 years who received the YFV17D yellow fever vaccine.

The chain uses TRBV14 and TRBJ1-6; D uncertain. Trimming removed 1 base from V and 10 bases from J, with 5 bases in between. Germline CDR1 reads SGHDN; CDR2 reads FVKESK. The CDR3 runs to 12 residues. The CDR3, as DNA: TGTGCCAGCAGCCAAGGGGGATCACCCCTCCACTTT. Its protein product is CASSQGGSPLHF.

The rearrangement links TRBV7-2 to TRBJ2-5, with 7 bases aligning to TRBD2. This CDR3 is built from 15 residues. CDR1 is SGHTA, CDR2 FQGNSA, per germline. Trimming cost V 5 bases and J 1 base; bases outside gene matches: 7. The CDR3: CASSLQSSGQETQYF. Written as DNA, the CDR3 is TGTGCCAGCAGCCTGCAGTCTAGCGGCCAAGAGACCCAGTACTTC. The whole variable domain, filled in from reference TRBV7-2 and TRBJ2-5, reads GAGVSQSPSNKVTEKGKDVELRCDPISGHTALYWYRQSLGQGLEFLIYFQGNSAPDKSGLPSDRFSAERTGGSVSTLTIQRTQQEDSAVYLCASSLQSSGQETQYFGPGTRLLVL.

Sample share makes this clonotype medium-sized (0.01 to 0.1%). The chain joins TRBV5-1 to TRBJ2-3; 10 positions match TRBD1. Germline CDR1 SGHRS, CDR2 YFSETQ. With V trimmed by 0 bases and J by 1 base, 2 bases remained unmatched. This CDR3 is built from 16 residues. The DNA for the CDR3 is TGCGCCAGCAGCTTGGCGACAGGGGGCGGCACAGATACGCAGTATTTT. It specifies CASSLATGGGTDTQYF.

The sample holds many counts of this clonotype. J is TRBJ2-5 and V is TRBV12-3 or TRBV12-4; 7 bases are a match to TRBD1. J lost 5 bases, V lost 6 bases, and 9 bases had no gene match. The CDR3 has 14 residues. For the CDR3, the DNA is TGTGCCAGCAGCCCTTCCCACAGGGGTGAGACCCAGTACTTC. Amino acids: CASSPSHRGETQYF.

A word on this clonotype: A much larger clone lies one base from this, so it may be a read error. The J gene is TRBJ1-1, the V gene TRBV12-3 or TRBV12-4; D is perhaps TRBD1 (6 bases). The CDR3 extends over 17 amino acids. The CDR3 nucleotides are TGTGCCAGCAGTTTTTCTCATGGAGGGGGTCCGAACAATGAAGCTTTCTTT. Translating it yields CASSFSHGGGPNNEAFF.

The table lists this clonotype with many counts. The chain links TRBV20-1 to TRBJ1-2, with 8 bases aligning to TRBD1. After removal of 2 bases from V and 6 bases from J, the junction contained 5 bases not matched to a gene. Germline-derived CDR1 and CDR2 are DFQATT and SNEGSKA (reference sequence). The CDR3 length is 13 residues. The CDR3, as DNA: TGCAGTGCTAGAAGACAGGGGACTAATGGCTACACCTTC. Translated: CSARRQGTNGYTF.

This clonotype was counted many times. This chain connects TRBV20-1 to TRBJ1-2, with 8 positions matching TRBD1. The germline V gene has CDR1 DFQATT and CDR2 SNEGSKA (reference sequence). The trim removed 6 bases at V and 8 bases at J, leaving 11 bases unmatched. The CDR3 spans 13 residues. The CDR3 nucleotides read TGCAGTGCCGCAGGACAGGGAATTGTGGGCTACACCTTC. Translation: CSAAGQGIVGYTF.

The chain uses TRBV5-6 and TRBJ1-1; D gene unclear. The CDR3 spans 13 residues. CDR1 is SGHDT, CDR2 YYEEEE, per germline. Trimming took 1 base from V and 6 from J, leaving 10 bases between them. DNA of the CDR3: TGTGCCAGCAGCTTGTCTTTCTGGTCTGAAGCTTTCTTT. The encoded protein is CASSLSFWSEAFF.

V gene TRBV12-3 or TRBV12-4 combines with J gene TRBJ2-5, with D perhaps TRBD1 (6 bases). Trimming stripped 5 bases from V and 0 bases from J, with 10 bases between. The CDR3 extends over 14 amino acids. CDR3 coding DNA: TGTGCCAGCAGTCGGACAGCTTACCAAGAGACCCAGTACTTC. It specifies CASSRTAYQETQYF.

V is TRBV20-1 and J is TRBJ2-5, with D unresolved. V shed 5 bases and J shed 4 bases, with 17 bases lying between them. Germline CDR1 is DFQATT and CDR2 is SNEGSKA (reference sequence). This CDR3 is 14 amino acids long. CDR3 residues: CSAPRPPLVETQYF. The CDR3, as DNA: TGCAGTGCTCCTAGGCCGCCCTTAGTAGAGACCCAGTACTTC.

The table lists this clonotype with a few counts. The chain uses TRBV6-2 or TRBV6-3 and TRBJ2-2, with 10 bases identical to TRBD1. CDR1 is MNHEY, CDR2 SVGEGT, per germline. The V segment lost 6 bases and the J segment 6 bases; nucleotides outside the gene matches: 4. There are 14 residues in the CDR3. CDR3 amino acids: CASRGQGEAGELFF. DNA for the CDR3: TGTGCCAGCAGAGGACAGGGGGAGGCCGGGGAGCTGTTTTTT.

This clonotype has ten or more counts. The CDR3 nucleotides read TGTGCCAGCAGCGGGGGACCAGGATGGACCGGGGAGCTGTTTTTT. It translates to CASSGGPGWTGELFF. This chain uses TRBV9 with TRBJ2-2; D assignment may be TRBD1 or TRBD2 (5 bases each). V was shortened by 3 bases and J by 5 bases, with 14 bases between the two germline ends. This CDR3 region has 15 residues. Germline V gene sequence: CDR1 SGDLS, CDR2 YYNGEE.

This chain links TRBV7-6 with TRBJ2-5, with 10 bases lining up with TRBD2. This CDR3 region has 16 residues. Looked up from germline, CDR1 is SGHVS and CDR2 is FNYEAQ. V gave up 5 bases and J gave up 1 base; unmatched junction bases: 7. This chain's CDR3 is CASSPLLAGIQETQYF. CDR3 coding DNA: TGTGCCAGCAGCCCGCTACTAGCGGGGATCCAAGAGACCCAGTACTTC.

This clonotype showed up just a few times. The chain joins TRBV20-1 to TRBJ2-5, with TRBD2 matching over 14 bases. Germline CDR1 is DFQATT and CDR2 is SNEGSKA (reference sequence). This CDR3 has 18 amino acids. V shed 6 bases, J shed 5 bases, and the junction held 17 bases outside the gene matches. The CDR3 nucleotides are TGCAGTGCCGACCCCAGGGGTCGACTAGCGGGGGGGAGGGAGACCCAGTACTTC. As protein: CSADPRGRLAGGRETQYF.

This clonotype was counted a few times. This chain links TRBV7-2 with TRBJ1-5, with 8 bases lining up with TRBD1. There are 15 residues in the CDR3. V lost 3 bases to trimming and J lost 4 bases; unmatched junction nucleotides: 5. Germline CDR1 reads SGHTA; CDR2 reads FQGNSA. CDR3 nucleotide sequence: TGTGCCAGCAGCTTTGGGGACAGGAAGAATCAGCCCCAGCATTTT. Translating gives CASSFGDRKNQPQHF. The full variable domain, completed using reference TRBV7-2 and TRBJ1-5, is GAGVSQSPSNKVTEKGKDVELRCDPISGHTALYWYRQSLGQGLEFLIYFQGNSAPDKSGLPSDRFSAERTGGSVSTLTIQRTQQEDSAVYLCASSFGDRKNQPQHFGDGTRLSIL.

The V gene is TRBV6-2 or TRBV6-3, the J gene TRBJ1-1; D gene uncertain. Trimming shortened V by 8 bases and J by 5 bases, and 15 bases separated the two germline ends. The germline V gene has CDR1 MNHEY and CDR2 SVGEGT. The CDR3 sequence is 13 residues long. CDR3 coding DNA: TGTGCCAGCGGATCACGGGGTTGGACTGAAGCTTTCTTT. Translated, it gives CASGSRGWTEAFF.

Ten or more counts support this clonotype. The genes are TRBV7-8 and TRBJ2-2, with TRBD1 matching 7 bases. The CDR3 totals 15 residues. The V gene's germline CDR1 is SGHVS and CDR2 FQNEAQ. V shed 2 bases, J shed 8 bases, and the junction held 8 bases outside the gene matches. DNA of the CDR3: TGTGCCAGCAGCTTAATGGGACAGACCCGAGGGGAGCTGTTTTTT. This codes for CASSLMGQTRGELFF.

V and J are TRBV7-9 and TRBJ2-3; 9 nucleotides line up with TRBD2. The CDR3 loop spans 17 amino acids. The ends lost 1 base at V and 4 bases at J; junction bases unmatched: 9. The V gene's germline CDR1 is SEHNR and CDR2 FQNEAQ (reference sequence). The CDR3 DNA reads TGTGCCAGCAGCTTAGGAGAGCGGGGGGCCATCTCAGATACGCAGTATTTT. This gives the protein CASSLGERGAISDTQYF.

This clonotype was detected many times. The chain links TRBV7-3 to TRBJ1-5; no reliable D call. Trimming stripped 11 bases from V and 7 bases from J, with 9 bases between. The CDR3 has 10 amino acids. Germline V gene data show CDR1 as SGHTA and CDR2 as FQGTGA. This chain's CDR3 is CAHEGQPQHF. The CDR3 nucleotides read TGTGCCCACGAAGGGCAGCCCCAGCATTTT.

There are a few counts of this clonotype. This chain's CDR3 is CASSYPGHRGAEAFF. As DNA, the CDR3 is TGCGCCAGCAGCTACCCGGGACATAGGGGCGCTGAAGCTTTCTTT. This sequence joins TRBV4-1 and TRBJ1-1, with D maybe TRBD1 (6 bases). The CDR3 runs to 15 residues. Per germline, CDR1 MGHRA and CDR2 YSYEKL. Between the trimmed V and J ends, which lost 5 bases and 6 bases, there was a span of 19 bases.

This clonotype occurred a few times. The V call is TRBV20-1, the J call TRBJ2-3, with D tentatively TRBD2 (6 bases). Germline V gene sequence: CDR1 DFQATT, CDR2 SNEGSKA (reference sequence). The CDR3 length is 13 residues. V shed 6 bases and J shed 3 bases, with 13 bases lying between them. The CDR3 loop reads CSAPPGLTDTQYF. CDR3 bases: TGCAGTGCCCCCCCCGGACTAACAGATACGCAGTATTTT.

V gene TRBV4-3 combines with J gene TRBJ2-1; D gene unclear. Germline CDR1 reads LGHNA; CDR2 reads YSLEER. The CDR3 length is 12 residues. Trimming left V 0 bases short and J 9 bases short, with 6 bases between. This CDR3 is CASSQDRREQFF. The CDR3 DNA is TGCGCCAGCAGCCAAGACCGACGTGAGCAGTTCTTC.